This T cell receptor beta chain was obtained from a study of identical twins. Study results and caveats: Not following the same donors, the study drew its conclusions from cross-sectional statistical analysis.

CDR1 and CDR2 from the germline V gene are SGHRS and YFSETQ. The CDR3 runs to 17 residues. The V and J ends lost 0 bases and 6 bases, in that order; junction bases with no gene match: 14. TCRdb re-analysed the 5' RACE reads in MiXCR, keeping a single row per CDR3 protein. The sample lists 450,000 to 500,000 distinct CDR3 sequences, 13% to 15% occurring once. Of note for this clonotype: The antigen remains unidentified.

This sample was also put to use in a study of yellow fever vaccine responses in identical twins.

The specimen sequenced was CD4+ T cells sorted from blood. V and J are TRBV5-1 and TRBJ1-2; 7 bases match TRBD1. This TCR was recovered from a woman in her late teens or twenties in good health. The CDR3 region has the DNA TGCGCCAGCAGCTTGGCCCGCCTTGAACCGGGACAGAATGGCTACACCTTC. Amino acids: CASSLARLEPGQNGYTF.